Reported below is one T cell receptor (beta chain). Its target is unknown. The CDR3 extends over 15 amino acids. Trimming pared 5 bases from V and 2 bases from J, leaving 14 bases between. This sample is part of a study of human T cells and chemical hapten exposure. Broader study findings: PT1 expanded TCR counts and patch test score were linked, and their correlation was positive.

Indicated time point: patch test 3, about 24 weeks after DPC sensitization. The treatment here: therapeutic diphenylcyclopropenone sensitization with weekly scalp DPC. Every donor had alopecia and was 18 to 70 years old; all were suitable for DPC. Each CDR3 protein is one row after TCRdb ran MiXCR on the RACE reads. The sample includes 55,000 to 75,000 distinct CDR3 sequences, roughly 12% of them seen just once. This chain uses TRBV12-3 or TRBV12-4 with TRBJ2-3; the D is unclear. Specimen: whole blood, collected in connection with sensitization to the hapten diphenylcyclopropenone (DPC). This receptor was identified in a man under 40 with alopecia areata. Some clones in this sample may be carry-over from other donors' samples. CDR3 nucleotides: TGTGCCAGCAGTCCAAGACGAGTTAACACAGATACGCAGTATTTT. It specifies CASSPRRVNTDTQYF.